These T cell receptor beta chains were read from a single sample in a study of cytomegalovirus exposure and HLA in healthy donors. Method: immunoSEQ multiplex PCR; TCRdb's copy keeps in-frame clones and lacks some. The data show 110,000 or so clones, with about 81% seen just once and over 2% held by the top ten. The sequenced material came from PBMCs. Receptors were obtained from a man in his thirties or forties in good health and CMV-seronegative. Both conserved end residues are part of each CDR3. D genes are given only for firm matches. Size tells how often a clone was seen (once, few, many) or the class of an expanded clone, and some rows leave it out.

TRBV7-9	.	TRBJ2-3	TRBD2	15	CASLEVAGASDTQYF	TGTGCCAGCCTCGAAGTAGCGGGGGCCTCAGATACGCAGTATTTT
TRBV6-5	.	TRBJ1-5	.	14	CASSAAGPNQPQHF	TGTGCCAGCAGTGCCGCAGGGCCAAATCAGCCCCAGCATTTT
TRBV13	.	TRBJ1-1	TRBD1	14	CASSLGAGGTEAFF	TGTGCCAGCAGCTTAGGGGCAGGGGGGACTGAAGCTTTCTTT
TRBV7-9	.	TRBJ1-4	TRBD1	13	CASSLRDSEKLFF	TGTGCCAGCAGCTTGCGGGACAGTGAAAAACTGTTTTTT
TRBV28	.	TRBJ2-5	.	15	CASSLPQLSEYGQYF	TGTGCCAGCAGTTTGCCCCAGCTGTCCGAATACGGGCAGTACTTC
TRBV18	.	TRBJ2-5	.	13	CASFLRDPETQYF	TGTGCCAGCTTTCTTCGGGATCCAGAGACCCAGTACTTC
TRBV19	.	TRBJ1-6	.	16	CASTSGLGRDNSPLHF	TGTGCCAGTACCTCGGGCCTCGGGAGAGATAATTCACCCCTCCACTTT
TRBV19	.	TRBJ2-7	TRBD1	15	CASSAGTGGSYEQYF	TGTGCCAGTAGTGCCGGGACAGGGGGGTCCTACGAGCAGTACTTC
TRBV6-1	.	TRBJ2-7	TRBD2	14	CASSDSGAAYEQYF	TGTGCCAGCAGCGATAGCGGGGCCGCCTACGAGCAGTACTTC
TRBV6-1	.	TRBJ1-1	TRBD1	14	CASSFGQGATEAFF	TGTGCCAGCAGTTTTGGACAGGGGGCCACTGAAGCTTTCTTT
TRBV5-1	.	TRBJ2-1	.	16	CASSLEAGSSYNEQFF	TGCGCCAGCAGCTTGGAAGCAGGTAGCTCCTACAATGAGCAGTTCTTC
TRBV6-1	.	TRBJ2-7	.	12	CASRKREYEQYF	TGTGCCAGCAGGAAACGGGAGTACGAGCAGTACTTC
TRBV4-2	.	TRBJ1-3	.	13	CASSQPSGNTIYF	TGTGCCAGCAGCCAACCCTCGGGAAACACCATATATTTT
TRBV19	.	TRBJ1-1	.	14	CASSTKGGATEAFF	TGTGCCAGTAGTACCAAGGGGGGGGCCACTGAAGCTTTCTTT
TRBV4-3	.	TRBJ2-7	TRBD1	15	CASSREGQGTYEQYF	TGCGCCAGCAGCCGGGAGGGACAGGGGACCTACGAGCAGTACTTC
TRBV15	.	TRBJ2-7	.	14	CATSRDRAAYEQYF	TGTGCCACCAGCAGAGATCGCGCGGCCTACGAGCAGTACTTC
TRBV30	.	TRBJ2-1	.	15	CAWSLGGPSYNEQFF	TGTGCCTGGTCGCTCGGGGGGCCTTCCTACAATGAGCAGTTCTTC
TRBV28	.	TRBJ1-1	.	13	CASSPGMITEAFF	TGTGCCAGCAGCCCCGGGATGATTACTGAAGCTTTCTTT
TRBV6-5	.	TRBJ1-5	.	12	CASSYFAGPQHF	TGTGCCAGCAGTTATTTCGCCGGGCCCCAGCATTTT
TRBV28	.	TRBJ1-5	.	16	CASSAASGYSNQPQHF	TGTGCCAGCAGTGCGGCCAGCGGTTATAGCAATCAGCCCCAGCATTTT
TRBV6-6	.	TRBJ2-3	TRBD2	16	CASSPELAGALDTQYF	TGTGCCAGCAGTCCCGAACTAGCGGGGGCCTTAGATACGCAGTATTTT
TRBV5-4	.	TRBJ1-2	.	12	CASSLDRYGYTF	TGTGCCAGCAGCTTGGATCGGTATGGCTACACCTTC
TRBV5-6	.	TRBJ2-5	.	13	CASILAGWETQYF	TGTGCCAGTATCCTAGCTGGCTGGGAGACCCAGTACTTC
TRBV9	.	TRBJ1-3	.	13	CASRGPAGNTIYF	TGTGCCAGCAGGGGGCCTGCTGGAAACACCATATATTTT
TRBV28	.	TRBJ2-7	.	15	CASTPEGTASYEQYF	TGTGCCAGCACCCCGGAGGGGACCGCATCCTACGAGCAGTACTTC
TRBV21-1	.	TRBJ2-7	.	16	CASSHRIGGSSYEQYF	TGTGCCAGCAGCCACCGGATCGGGGGAAGCTCCTACGAGCAGTACTTC
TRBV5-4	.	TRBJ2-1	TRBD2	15	CASSRSSGGSNEQFF	TGTGCCAGCAGCCGATCTAGCGGAGGCTCCAATGAGCAGTTCTTC
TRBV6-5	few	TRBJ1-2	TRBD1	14	CASNLRGLDYGYTF	TGTGCCAGTAATCTAAGGGGGCTGGACTATGGCTACACCTTC
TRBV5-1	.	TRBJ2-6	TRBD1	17	CASSPRTGSSGANVLTF	TGCGCCAGCAGCCCCCGGACAGGGTCTTCCGGGGCCAACGTCCTGACTTTC
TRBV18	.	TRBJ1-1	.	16	CASSPAGGTFNTEAFF	TGTGCCAGCTCACCGGCAGGAGGTACCTTCAACACTGAAGCTTTCTTT
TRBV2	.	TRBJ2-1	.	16	CASSRISVIGYNEQFF	TGTGCCAGCAGTCGTATTTCGGTTATCGGTTACAATGAGCAGTTCTTC
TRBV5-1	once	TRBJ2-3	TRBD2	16	CASSSESSGSGDTQYF	TGCGCCAGCAGCTCGGAATCTAGCGGGAGTGGAGATACGCAGTATTTT
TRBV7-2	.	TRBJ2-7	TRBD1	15	CASSSSGTGPYEQYF	TGTGCCAGCAGCTCTTCCGGGACAGGCCCCTACGAGCAGTACTTC
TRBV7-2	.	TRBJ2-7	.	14	CASSLAPIPYEQYF	TGTGCCAGCAGCTTAGCGCCCATACCCTACGAGCAGTACTTC
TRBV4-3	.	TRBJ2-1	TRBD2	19	CASSQSRLAGDPAYNEQFF	TGCGCCAGCAGCCAGTCCCGACTAGCGGGGGACCCGGCCTACAATGAGCAGTTCTTC
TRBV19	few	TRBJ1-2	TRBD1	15	CASSIRGGQDYGYTF	TGTGCCAGTAGTATCCGAGGGGGACAGGACTATGGCTACACCTTC
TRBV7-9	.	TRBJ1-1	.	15	CASGYRELMNTEAFF	TGTGCCAGCGGCTACAGGGAATTAATGAACACTGAAGCTTTCTTT
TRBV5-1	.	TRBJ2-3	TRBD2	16	CASSLAREAGTDTQYF	TGCGCCAGCAGCTTGGCTCGGGAGGCGGGCACAGATACGCAGTATTTT
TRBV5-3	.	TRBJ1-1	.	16	CARRFHQGRGDTEAFF	TGTGCCAGAAGATTCCATCAGGGGCGAGGGGACACTGAAGCTTTCTTT
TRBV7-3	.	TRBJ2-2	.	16	CASSNRPGANTGELFF	TGTGCCAGCAGCAATAGGCCAGGGGCAAACACCGGGGAGCTGTTTTTT
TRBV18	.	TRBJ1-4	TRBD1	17	CASSPQGAPATNEKLFF	TGTGCCAGCTCTCCTCAGGGGGCCCCTGCAACTAATGAAAAACTGTTTTTT
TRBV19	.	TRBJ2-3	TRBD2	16	CASSVGLDPSTDTQYF	TGTGCCAGTAGTGTCGGACTAGACCCTAGCACAGATACGCAGTATTTT
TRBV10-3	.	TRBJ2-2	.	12	CAAGRHTGELFF	TGTGCCGCGGGTAGACACACCGGGGAGCTGTTTTTT
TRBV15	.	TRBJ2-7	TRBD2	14	CATSRARGGYEQYF	TGTGCCACCAGCAGAGCCCGGGGGGGCTACGAGCAGTACTTC
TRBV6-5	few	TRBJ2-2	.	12	CASSQTPGELFF	TGTGCCAGCAGTCAGACTCCCGGGGAGCTGTTTTTT
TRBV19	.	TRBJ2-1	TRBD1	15	CASTLDRGSYNEQFF	TGTGCCAGTACCCTCGACAGGGGCTCCTACAATGAGCAGTTCTTC
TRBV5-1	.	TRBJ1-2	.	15	CASSLGSDNFYGYTF	TGCGCCAGCAGCTTGGGCTCTGACAACTTCTATGGCTACACCTTC
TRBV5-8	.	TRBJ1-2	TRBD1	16	CASSLAYDRDFYGYTF	TGTGCCAGCAGCTTGGCTTATGACAGGGACTTCTATGGCTACACCTTC
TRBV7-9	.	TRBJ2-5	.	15	CASKEEAGRQETQYF	TGTGCCAGCAAGGAGGAGGCCGGACGGCAAGAGACCCAGTACTTC
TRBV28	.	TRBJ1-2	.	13	CASSPGDRYGYTF	TGTGCCAGCAGCCCGGGAGACCGCTATGGCTACACCTTC
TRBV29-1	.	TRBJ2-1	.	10	CSGARNEQFF	TGCAGCGGAGCGCGTAATGAGCAGTTCTTC
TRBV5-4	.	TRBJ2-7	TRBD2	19	CASSLDGLALPLSSYEQYF	TGTGCCAGCAGCTTGGATGGACTAGCGCTCCCCCTGAGCTCCTACGAGCAGTACTTC
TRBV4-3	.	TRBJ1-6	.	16	CASIPTGKEGNSPLHF	TGCGCCAGCATCCCCACAGGGAAAGAAGGGAATTCACCCCTCCACTTT
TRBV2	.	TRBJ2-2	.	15	CASSEWAGRTGELFF	TGTGCCAGCAGTGAATGGGCAGGGAGGACCGGGGAGCTGTTTTTT
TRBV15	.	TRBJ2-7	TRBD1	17	CATSRAPGQKKNYEQYF	TGTGCCACCAGCAGAGCACCGGGACAGAAAAAGAACTACGAGCAGTACTTC
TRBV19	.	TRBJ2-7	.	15	CASSLSSRQSGEQYF	TGTGCCAGTAGTCTTTCTTCAAGACAGTCCGGCGAGCAGTACTTC
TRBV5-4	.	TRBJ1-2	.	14	CASSSWTAFYGYTF	TGTGCCAGCAGCTCGTGGACAGCTTTCTATGGCTACACCTTC
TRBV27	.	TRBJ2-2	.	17	CASSFPGGALSTGELFF	TGTGCCAGCAGTTTCCCAGGAGGGGCCCTCAGCACCGGGGAGCTGTTTTTT
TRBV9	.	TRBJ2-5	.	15	CASSVGGGPWETQYF	TGTGCCAGCAGCGTAGGGGGGGGGCCTTGGGAGACCCAGTACTTC